A selection of T cell receptor beta chains follows, all from one sample in a study of identical twins. TCRdb analysed the 5' RACE reads with MiXCR anew, one entry per CDR3 protein. The table shows about 160,000 distinct CDR3 sequences, with approximately 4% occurring only once. Sequenced material: memory T cells sorted from blood. The receptors stem from a man aged 18-30 years in good health. Both conserved end residues are part of each CDR3. A D gene is named only where the DNA matches it firmly. Clone sizes are given selectively: once, few, many, or a class where the clone is expanded.

>TRBD1|TRBJ1-2|TRBV4-3|many
CASSQAPGTGKGYTF
TGCGCCAGCAGCCAAGCCCCCGGGACAGGGAAAGGCTACACCTTC
>NA|TRBJ1-2|TRBV6-1|NA
CASSQKRANYGYTF
TGTGCCAGCTCTCAGAAGAGAGCTAACTATGGCTACACCTTC
>TRBD2|TRBJ2-1|TRBV20-1|many
CSARLSGAGKNEQFF
TGCAGTGCTAGACTTAGCGGGGCCGGAAAAAATGAGCAGTTCTTC
>TRBD2|TRBJ2-7|TRBV20-1|many
CSARDPSGSSYEQYF
TGCAGTGCTAGAGATCCGAGCGGGAGTTCCTACGAGCAGTACTTC
>TRBD1|TRBJ2-1|TRBV7-6|many
CASSISRDRGHEQFF
TGTGCCAGCAGCATAAGCCGGGACAGAGGCCATGAGCAGTTCTTC
>TRBD1|TRBJ1-1|TRBV5-6|few
CASSGQTGGTLEAFF
TGTGCCAGCAGCGGCCAGACAGGGGGAACTCTTGAAGCTTTCTTT
>NA|TRBJ1-3|TRBV20-1|many
CSAQDPAPSGNTIYF
TGCAGTGCCCAAGACCCGGCCCCCTCTGGAAACACCATATATTTT
>NA|TRBJ1-1|TRBV27|many
CASSLGESTEAFF
TGTGCCAGCAGTTTAGGGGAGAGCACTGAAGCTTTCTTT
>TRBD1|TRBJ2-1|TRBV19|many
CASRTGDVGQLYNNEQFF
TGTGCCAGTAGGACCGGTGACGTGGGACAGCTTTATAACAATGAGCAGTTCTTC
>NA|TRBJ2-3|TRBV6-4|many
CASPGDSAISDTQYF
TGTGCCAGTCCGGGAGATTCTGCCATCTCGGATACGCAGTATTTT
>NA|TRBJ1-2|TRBV28|many
CASSLTGNYTF
TGTGCCAGCAGTTTAACGGGCAACTACACCTTC
>NA|TRBJ2-5|TRBV5-1|NA
CASSLAPGGGETQYF
TGCGCCAGCAGCTTGGCACCGGGGGGCGGAGAGACCCAGTACTTC
>TRBD1|TRBJ2-3|TRBV3-1|few
CASSFGTGLPDTQYF
TGTGCCAGCAGCTTTGGGACAGGGTTACCAGATACGCAGTATTTT
>TRBD1|TRBJ1-2|TRBV12-3/TRBV12-4|many
CASSFSVRDSRIGYTF
TGTGCCAGCAGTTTTTCCGTCCGGGACAGTCGAATTGGCTACACCTTC
>NA|TRBJ2-2|TRBV12-3/TRBV12-4|many
CASSTRTAGELFF
TGTGCCAGCAGTACCCGGACGGCCGGGGAGCTGTTTTTT
>NA|TRBJ1-2|TRBV5-6|many
CASSLTSPAGGYTF
TGTGCCAGCAGCTTGACCTCCCCGGCAGGTGGCTACACCTTC
>NA|TRBJ2-3|TRBV15|many
CATSRDQLFTDTQYF
TGTGCCACCAGCAGAGATCAACTTTTCACAGATACGCAGTATTTT
>NA|TRBJ1-6|TRBV4-1|many
CASSQDSAGRSPLHF
TGCGCCAGCAGCCAAGATTCGGCAGGCAGATCACCCCTCCACTTT
>NA|TRBJ1-5|TRBV2|many
CASSENGQLNQPQHF
TGTGCCAGCAGTGAGAATGGACAGTTAAACCAGCCCCAGCATTTT
>TRBD1|TRBJ1-5|TRBV15|NA
CATRMTGTNQPQHF
TGTGCCACCAGAATGACAGGGACGAATCAGCCCCAGCATTTT
>NA|TRBJ1-2|TRBV11-2|many
CASSPSGGRYGYTF
TGTGCCAGCAGCCCCTCGGGGGGGCGTTATGGCTACACCTTC